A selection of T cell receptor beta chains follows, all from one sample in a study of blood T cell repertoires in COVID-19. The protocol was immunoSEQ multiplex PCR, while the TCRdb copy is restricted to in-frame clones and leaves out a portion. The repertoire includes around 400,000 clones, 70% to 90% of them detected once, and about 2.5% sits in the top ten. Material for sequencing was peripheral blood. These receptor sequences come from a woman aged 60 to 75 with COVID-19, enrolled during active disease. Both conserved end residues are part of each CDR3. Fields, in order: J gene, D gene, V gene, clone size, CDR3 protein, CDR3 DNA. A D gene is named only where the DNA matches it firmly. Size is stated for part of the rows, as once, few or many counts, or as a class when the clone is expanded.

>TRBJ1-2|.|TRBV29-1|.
CSFQVPNYGYTF
TGCAGCTTCCAGGTGCCTAACTATGGCTACACCTTC
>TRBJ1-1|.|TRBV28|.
CASSGGKAFF
TGTGCCAGCAGCGGGGGTAAAGCTTTCTTT
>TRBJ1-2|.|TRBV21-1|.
CASTQGTSDYGYTF
TGTGCCAGCACCCAAGGGACATCCGACTATGGCTACACCTTC
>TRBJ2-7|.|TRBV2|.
CASSWGARGNEQYF
TGTGCCAGCAGCTGGGGGGCCAGGGGGAACGAGCAGTACTTC
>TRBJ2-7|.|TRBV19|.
CASTSRGEQYF
TGTGCCAGTACTTCTAGGGGCGAGCAGTACTTC
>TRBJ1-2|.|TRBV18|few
CASSPAGDYGYTF
TGTGCCAGCTCACCAGCAGGGGACTATGGCTACACCTTC
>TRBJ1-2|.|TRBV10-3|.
CAISGSGFQGYTF
TGTGCCATCAGTGGATCCGGGTTTCAAGGCTACACCTTC
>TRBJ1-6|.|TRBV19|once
CASSTMSDSRNSPLHF
TGTGCCAGTAGTACCATGTCGGACAGTAGAAATTCACCCCTCCACTTT
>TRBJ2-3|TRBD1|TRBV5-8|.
CASSYRGGDTQYF
TGTGCCAGCAGCTACAGGGGTGGGGATACGCAGTATTTT
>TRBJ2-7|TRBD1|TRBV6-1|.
CASSDTGEPYEQYF
TGTGCCAGCAGTGATACAGGGGAGCCTTACGAGCAGTACTTC
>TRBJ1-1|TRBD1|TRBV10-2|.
CASSQDRYGGQAFF
TGCGCCAGCAGCCAGGACAGGTATGGGGGTCAGGCTTTCTTT
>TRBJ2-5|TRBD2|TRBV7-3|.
CASSLSGLAGETQYF
TGTGCCAGCAGCTTATCGGGACTAGCGGGGGAGACCCAGTACTTC
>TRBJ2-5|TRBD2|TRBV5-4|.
CASSEPGTKKLETQYF
TGTGCCAGCAGCGAACCCGGGACTAAAAAACTGGAGACCCAGTACTTC
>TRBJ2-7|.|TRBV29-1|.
CSVEGNPPYEQYF
TGCAGCGTTGAGGGCAACCCTCCCTACGAGCAGTACTTC
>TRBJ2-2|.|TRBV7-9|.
CASSRTHPNTGELFF
TGTGCCAGCAGTAGGACACATCCGAACACCGGGGAGCTGTTTTTT
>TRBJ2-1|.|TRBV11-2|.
CASSLGQALYNEQFF
TGTGCCAGCAGCTTAGGACAGGCCCTATACAATGAGCAGTTCTTC
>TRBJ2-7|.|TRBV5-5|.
CASSFLGGSSYEQYF
TGTGCCAGCAGCTTTTTAGGAGGGTCCTCCTACGAGCAGTACTTC
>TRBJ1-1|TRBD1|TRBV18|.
CASSPGTGNTEAFF
TGTGCCAGCTCACCCGGGACAGGGAATACTGAAGCTTTCTTT
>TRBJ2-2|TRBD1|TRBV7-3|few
CASSSQGQGYTGELFF
TGTGCCAGCAGCTCCCAGGGACAGGGTTACACCGGGGAGCTGTTTTTT
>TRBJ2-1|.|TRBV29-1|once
CSVAGYWNEQFF
TGCAGCGTTGCAGGCTACTGGAATGAGCAGTTCTTC
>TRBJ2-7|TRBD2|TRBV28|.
CASSLGGHGYEQYF
TGTGCCAGCAGTTTGGGAGGGCACGGCTACGAGCAGTACTTC
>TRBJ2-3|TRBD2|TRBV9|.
CASSPLAGAEDTQYF
TGTGCCAGCAGCCCCCTAGCGGGGGCTGAGGATACGCAGTATTTT
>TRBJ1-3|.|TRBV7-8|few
CASSLPGPGNTIYF
TGTGCCAGCAGCCTTCCAGGGCCTGGAAACACCATATATTTT
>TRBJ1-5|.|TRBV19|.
CASSIGQAINQPQHF
TGTGCCAGTAGTATTGGGCAGGCAATCAATCAGCCCCAGCATTTT
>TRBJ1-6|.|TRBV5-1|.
CASSQDGGNSPLHF
TGCGCCAGCAGCCAGGACGGAGGTAATTCACCCCTCCACTTT
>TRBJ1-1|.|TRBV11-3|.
CASSSRRGTEAFF
TGTGCCAGCAGCTCACGCCGGGGCACTGAAGCTTTCTTT
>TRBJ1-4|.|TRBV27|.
CASSLPSREKLFF
TGTGCCAGCAGTTTACCTTCCCGGGAAAAACTGTTTTTT
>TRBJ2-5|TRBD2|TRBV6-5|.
CASRNSGGAGETQYF
TGTGCCAGCAGGAATAGCGGGGGGGCCGGGGAGACCCAGTACTTC
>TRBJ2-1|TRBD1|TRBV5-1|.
CASSLGQGAGYEQFF
TGCGCCAGCAGCTTGGGACAGGGGGCAGGGTATGAGCAGTTCTTC
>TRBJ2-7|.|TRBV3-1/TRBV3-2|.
CASSPTGGHEQYF
TGTGCCAGCAGCCCCACGGGGGGCCACGAGCAGTACTTC
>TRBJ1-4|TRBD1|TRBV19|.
CASSGSGQGEKLFF
TGTGCCAGTAGTGGATCGGGACAGGGTGAAAAACTGTTTTTT
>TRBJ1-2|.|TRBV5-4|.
CASSQDISNYGYTF
TGTGCCAGCAGCCAGGACATATCTAACTATGGCTACACCTTC
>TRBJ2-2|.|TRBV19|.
CASSISVETGELFF
TGTGCCAGTAGTATCTCTGTAGAGACCGGGGAGCTGTTTTTT
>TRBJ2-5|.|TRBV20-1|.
CSAIDLASQETQYF
TGCAGTGCTATTGATCTAGCATCCCAAGAGACCCAGTACTTC
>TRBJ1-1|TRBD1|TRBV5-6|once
CASTLNRGQNTEAFF
TGTGCCAGCACCCTGAACAGGGGGCAGAACACTGAAGCTTTCTTT
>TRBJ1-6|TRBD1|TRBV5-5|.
CASSRGQGWSPLHF
TGTGCCAGCAGCCGAGGACAGGGGTGGTCACCCCTCCACTTT
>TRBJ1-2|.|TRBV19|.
CASSISALPGGYTF
TGTGCCAGTAGTATAAGCGCCCTCCCCGGTGGCTACACCTTC
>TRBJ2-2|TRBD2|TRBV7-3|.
CASSPWGTLAGSTGELFF
TGTGCCAGCAGCCCATGGGGGACCCTAGCGGGGAGCACCGGGGAGCTGTTTTTT
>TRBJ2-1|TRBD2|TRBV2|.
CASREGLAGWFNEQFF
TGTGCCAGCAGAGAAGGACTAGCGGGGTGGTTCAATGAGCAGTTCTTC
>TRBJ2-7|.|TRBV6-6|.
CASSFARGDEQYF
TGTGCCAGCAGTTTTGCCCGGGGAGACGAGCAGTACTTC
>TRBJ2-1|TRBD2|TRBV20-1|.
CSASPSGGALNNEQFF
TGCAGTGCTAGTCCTAGCGGGGGGGCTCTAAACAATGAGCAGTTCTTC
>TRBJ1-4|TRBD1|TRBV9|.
CASSRRQGNNEKLFF
TGTGCCAGCAGCAGAAGACAGGGGAATAATGAAAAACTGTTTTTT
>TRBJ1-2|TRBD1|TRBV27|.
CASSPGTEPYYGYTF
TGTGCCAGCAGTCCGGGGACAGAACCCTACTATGGCTACACCTTC
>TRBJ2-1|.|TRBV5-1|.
CASSVHWTDLSYNEQFF
TGCGCCAGCAGCGTCCACTGGACAGACCTCTCCTACAATGAGCAGTTCTTC
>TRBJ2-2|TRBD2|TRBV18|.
CASSPRGGSSNTGELFF
TGTGCCAGCTCACCCCGGGGGGGATCCTCGAACACCGGGGAGCTGTTTTTT
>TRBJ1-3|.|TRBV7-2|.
CASSFGVAEIPSENTIYF
TGTGCCAGCAGCTTCGGAGTAGCGGAAATTCCCTCGGAGAACACCATATATTTT
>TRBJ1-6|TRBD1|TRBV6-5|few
CASKRGQGARSPLHF
TGTGCCAGCAAGCGGGGACAGGGGGCTCGTTCACCCCTCCACTTT
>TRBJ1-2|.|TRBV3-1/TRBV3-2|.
CASSQSSGYTF
TGTGCCAGCAGCCAGTCCTCCGGCTACACCTTC
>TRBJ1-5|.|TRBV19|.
CASSIIHWPADAQPQHF
TGTGCCAGTAGTATCATCCATTGGCCCGCCGATGCTCAGCCCCAGCATTTT
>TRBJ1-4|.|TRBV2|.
CASSIQGTNEKLFF
TGTGCCAGCAGTATACAGGGAACTAATGAAAAACTGTTTTTT
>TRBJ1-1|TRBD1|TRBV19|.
CASKTGAVMNTEAFF
TGTGCCAGTAAGACAGGGGCTGTCATGAACACTGAAGCTTTCTTT
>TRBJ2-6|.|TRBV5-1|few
CASSLQGQVGSGANVLTF
TGCGCCAGCAGCTTGCAGGGGCAAGTGGGCTCTGGGGCCAACGTCCTGACTTTC
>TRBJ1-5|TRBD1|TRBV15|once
CATSSRDSVLNQPQHF
TGTGCCACCAGCAGTAGGGACAGTGTTCTAAATCAGCCCCAGCATTTT
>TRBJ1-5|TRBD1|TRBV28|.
CASSLWDREEHF
TGTGCCAGCAGTTTATGGGACAGGGAAGAACATTTT
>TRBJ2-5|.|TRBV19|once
CASRSGGAGETQYF
TGTGCCAGTAGGTCCGGAGGGGCTGGGGAGACCCAGTACTTC
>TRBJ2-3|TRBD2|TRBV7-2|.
CASSSLAGATDTQYF
TGTGCCAGCAGCTCTCTAGCGGGGGCCACAGATACGCAGTATTTT
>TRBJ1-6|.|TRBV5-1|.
CASSLATHNNSPLHF
TGCGCCAGCAGCTTGGCGACACACAATAATTCACCCCTCCACTTT
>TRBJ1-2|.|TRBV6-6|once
CASSYSTGGDYGYTF
TGTGCCAGCAGTTACTCGACGGGGGGCGACTATGGCTACACCTTC
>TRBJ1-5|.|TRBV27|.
CASSSTTGGNQPQHF
TGTGCCAGCAGTTCCACTACGGGTGGCAATCAGCCCCAGCATTTT